This T cell receptor beta chain was observed in a study of cytomegalovirus exposure and HLA in healthy donors. The CDR3 has 19 amino acids. V trimming: 7 bases; J trimming: 0 bases; junction bases outside the gene matches: 21. CDR1 and CDR2 from the germline V gene are SEHNR and FQNEAQ (reference sequence). Profiled with immunoSEQ multiplex PCR; TCRdb holds only in-frame clones, not every one. The sample yields more than 45,000 clones, 90% to 95% seen once. The clonotype was recovered from a woman in her thirties in good health and CMV-seronegative. J is TRBJ2-7 and V is TRBV7-9, with 7 bases fitting TRBD1. Specimen: PBMCs. This CDR3 is CASILTTRGSGFASYEQYF. Written as DNA, the CDR3 is TGTGCCAGCATCCTAACCACCAGGGGGTCAGGGTTTGCCTCCTACGAGCAGTACTTC.